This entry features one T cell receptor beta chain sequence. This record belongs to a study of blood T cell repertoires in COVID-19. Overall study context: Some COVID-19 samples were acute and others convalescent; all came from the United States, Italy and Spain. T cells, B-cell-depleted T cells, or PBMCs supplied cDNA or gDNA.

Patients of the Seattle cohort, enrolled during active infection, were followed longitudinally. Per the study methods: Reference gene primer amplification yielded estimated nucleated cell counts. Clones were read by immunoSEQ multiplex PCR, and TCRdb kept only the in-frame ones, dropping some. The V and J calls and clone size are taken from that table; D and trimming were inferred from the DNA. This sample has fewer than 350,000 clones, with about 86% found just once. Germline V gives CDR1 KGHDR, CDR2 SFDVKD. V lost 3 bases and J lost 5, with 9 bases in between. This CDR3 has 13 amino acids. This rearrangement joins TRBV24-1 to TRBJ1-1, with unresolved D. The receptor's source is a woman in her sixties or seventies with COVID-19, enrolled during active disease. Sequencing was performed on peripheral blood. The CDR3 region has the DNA TGTGCCACCAGTGATCCCGCGGGAACTGAAGCTTTCTTT. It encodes CATSDPAGTEAFF.